This section outlines one T cell receptor (beta chain) sequence together with its context. No cognate antigen has been identified for it. No much larger clonotype is one base removed from it; base qualities were not supplied. This sample is drawn from a study of siplizumab effects on memory and regulatory T cells (dated by TCRdb to about 2019). Regarding the study in general: The study examined how the anti-CD2 antibody siplizumab affects alloreactive T-cell subsets in allogeneic mixed lymphocyte reactions built from human PBMCs. Broad study findings and their caveats: Compared with memory T cells, unstimulated naive T cells appeared more diverse, and naive cells seemed to make a substantial contribution to the alloresponse. Siplizumab significantly reduced the cumulative frequency of alloreactive sequences traceable to unstimulated CD4+ memory T cells. In reactions with siplizumab, an average of about 69% of mappable alloreactive CD4+ clones were Treg-derived, compared with 25% to 30% in control reactions. Whether proliferating Tregs from siplizumab cultures actually had suppressive function was not functionally confirmed. Sequences below about 10^-5 frequency were poorly captured, so only a minor fraction of alloreactive clones could be mapped to unstimulated subsets. For roughly 80-97% of proliferating CD4+ or CD8+ clones, no naive or memory phenotype could be assigned.

V was cut back by 1 base and J by 7 bases, leaving a gap of 17 bases between them. Looking up the germline V gene yields CDR1 LGHNA and CDR2 YNFKEQ. Its CDR3 holds 15 amino acids, cysteine through phenylalanine. Only the CDR3 DNA stays, 45 bases, in frame from base 1. Sorted unstimulated T cells and proliferating T cells recovered from mixed lymphocyte reactions underwent TCRbeta CDR3 sequencing. Fresh whole blood from fewer than 11 HLA-typed healthy donors was used to isolate PBMCs. To map where alloreactive clones came from, unstimulated CD4+ non-regulatory T cells were FACS-sorted. Libraries were built with the immunoSEQ multiplex PCR assay. Roughly 10^5 TCR templates per sample were assayed on the deep sequencing platform. Genomic DNA extracted from sorted T cells was used for TCRbeta CDR3 sequencing. In the source study's methods: Clonal analysis of TCRbeta CDR3 data was done in the R programming language. Comparing unstimulated samples against CFSE-low samples taken after the reaction was how alloreactive CD4+ and CD8+ clones were defined. Regulatory or non-regulatory origin was assigned to alloreactive CD4+ clones by matching of sequences to sorted unstimulated Treg and non-Treg repertoires. In TCRdb, the immuneACCESS table is reduced to in-frame sequences with V and J assigned. These tables do not hold every clone; where another copy was compared, an unresolved V gene accounts for under half, and the others remain unexplained. V and J calls and clone size follow that table, whereas D and trimming were derived from the DNA. The sample contains about 100,000 clones, over 90% of them found a single time. 1% to 1.5% of the sample lies in the top ten.

This clonotype originated in a human donor in good health. Recombination linked TRBV4-2 to TRBJ2-7; the D gene is perhaps TRBD1, from 6 matching bases. Material: non-Treg CD4+ T cells sorted from blood. Reading the label with the study, this specimen's cell subset or site is: FACS-sorted unstimulated CD4+ non-regulatory T cells. The CDR3 amino acid sequence is: CASSQVGDTSFEQYF. The sequence in DNA is TGTGCCAGCAGCCAAGTCGGGGACACGTCTTTTGAGCAGTACTTC.